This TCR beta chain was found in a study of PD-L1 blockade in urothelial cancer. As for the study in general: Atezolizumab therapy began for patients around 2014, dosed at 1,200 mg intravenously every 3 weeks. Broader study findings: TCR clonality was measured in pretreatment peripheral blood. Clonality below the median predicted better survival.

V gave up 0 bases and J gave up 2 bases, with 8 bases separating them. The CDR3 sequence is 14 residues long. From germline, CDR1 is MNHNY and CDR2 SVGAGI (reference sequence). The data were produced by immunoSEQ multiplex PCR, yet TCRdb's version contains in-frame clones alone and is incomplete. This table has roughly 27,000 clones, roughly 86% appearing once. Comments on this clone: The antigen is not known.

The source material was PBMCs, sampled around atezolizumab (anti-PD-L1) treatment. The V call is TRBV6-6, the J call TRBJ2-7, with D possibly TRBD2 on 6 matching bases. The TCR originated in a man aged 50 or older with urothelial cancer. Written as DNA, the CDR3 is TGTGCCAGCAGTTACTCGAGGGAGGCCTACGAGCAGTACTTC. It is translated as CASSYSREAYEQYF.